The clone carrying this T cell receptor (beta chain) was seen at least ten times. Antigen specificity is unknown. This entry is derived from a study of T cells in Graves' hyperthyroidism and ophthalmopathy. Study outcomes and limitations: Also found in blood were most expanded thyroid clonotypes above 0.001. Patients with ophthalmopathy were separated from those with stable hyperthyroidism by a 13 V-J model. Ophthalmopathy was predicted by the model a median of roughly 6.6 months ahead of onset.

Deletions cut 3 bases from V and 6 bases from J, with 11 bases between. This CDR3 comprises 14 residues. Per the germline V gene, CDR1 is LNHDA and CDR2 is SQIVND (reference sequence). RNA transcripts served as the template for amplifying TCR beta CDR3 regions. The TCR CDR3 first-round RT-PCR relied on the HTBI primer set. TCRdb called the multiplex PCR reads again in MiXCR, with one record for every CDR3 protein. This sample yields roughly 500,000 distinct CDR3 sequences, of which under 60% are seen a single time; over 15% belongs to the top ten. Patients showing uncontrolled infection, other autoimmune disease, pregnancy or lactation were ineligible.

Source material: peripheral blood or thyroid tissue (not recorded which). The TCR was taken from an adult woman with Graves' disease, either hyperthyroidism or ophthalmopathy (not recorded which). The genes are TRBV19 and TRBJ2-2; D assignment may be TRBD1 or TRBD2 (5 bases each). The CDR3 nucleotides read TGTGCCAGTAGTATTGTTGGGGGAGCCGGGGAGCTGTTTTTT. Residues: CASSIVGGAGELFF.